The rows below give T cell receptor beta chains drawn from one sample of a study of T cell repertoires in cytomegalovirus infection. TCRdb reprocessed the reads with MiXCR, giving one entry per CDR3 protein. The sample holds more than 85,000 distinct CDR3 sequences, around 31% seen once. No antigens are known for them. Source: CD8+ T cells from cultured PBMCs, taken from culture after CMV antigen stimulation. These receptors were taken from a human donor in good health (CMV status not recorded). Some clones in this sample may be carry-over from other donors' samples. CDR3s include the opening cysteine and the closing phenylalanine or tryptophan. A D gene is named only where the DNA matches it firmly. A clone size is listed for some rows: how often the clone was seen (once, few, many), or a class if it is expanded.

TRBJ2-1	TRBV27	few	TRBD1	TGTGCCAGCAGTTTATCTACAGGGGTCGCCTACAATGAGCAGTTCTTC	CASSLSTGVAYNEQFF
TRBJ2-1	TRBV2	-	-	TGTGCCAGCAGGGGACAGAGGGGGGAGGCCTACAATGAGCAGTTCTTC	CASRGQRGEAYNEQFF
TRBJ2-5	TRBV19	-	-	TGTGCCAGTTTCGGTGGGGAGACCCAGTACTTC	CASFGGETQYF
TRBJ2-3	TRBV15	-	TRBD2	TGTGCCACCAGCAGAGAGCGACTAGCGGGGGGACCCACAGATACGCAGTATTTT	CATSRERLAGGPTDTQYF
TRBJ1-6	TRBV6-5	few	-	TGTGCCAGCAGTTACTCCGGAGGAGGAAATTCACCCCTCCACTTT	CASSYSGGGNSPLHF
TRBJ1-6	TRBV7-8	many	-	TGTGCCAGCAGCCCGAAGGGTTTGGGGGCAACCTATAATTCACCCCTCCACTTT	CASSPKGLGATYNSPLHF
TRBJ2-7	TRBV7-2	many	-	TGTGCCAGCAGCCCCGACATTCGATACGAGCAGTACTTC	CASSPDIRYEQYF
TRBJ2-1	TRBV19	-	-	TGTGCCAGTAGTATTGGGTCGGGGTCGTACAATGAGCAGTTCTTC	CASSIGSGSYNEQFF
TRBJ2-7	TRBV2	few	-	TGTGCCAGCAGTGAATCGGCAGGTTACCTCGAGCAGTACTTC	CASSESAGYLEQYF
TRBJ2-1	TRBV6-5	-	-	TGTGCCAGCAGTTTCGACAGTTTTCAATACAATGAGCAGTTCTTC	CASSFDSFQYNEQFF
TRBJ1-1	TRBV29-1	few	-	TGCAGCGTTGAAGATCCGGACAGATTAAACACTGAAGCTTTCTTT	CSVEDPDRLNTEAFF
TRBJ2-3	TRBV19	-	-	TGTGCCAGTCGTAACAGGGACTTGGGCACAGATACGCAGTATTTT	CASRNRDLGTDTQYF
TRBJ2-7	TRBV28	-	TRBD1	TGTGCCAGCAGTGGGGGACAGGGGTCGACCTCCTACGAGCAGTACTTC	CASSGGQGSTSYEQYF
TRBJ2-2	TRBV7-3	-	-	TGTGCCAGCAGCTTAAGACTCACCGGGGAGCTGTTTTTT	CASSLRLTGELFF
TRBJ2-7	TRBV7-6	-	-	TGTGCCAGCAGCTTAGGGGGGACTTTAGCCTACGAGCAGTACTTC	CASSLGGTLAYEQYF
TRBJ1-1	TRBV7-3	-	TRBD1	TGTGCCAGCACCCCCGACAGGGTGAGAGTCACTGAAGCTTTCTTT	CASTPDRVRVTEAFF
TRBJ1-1	TRBV7-9	few	-	TGTGCCAGCAGCTCCTTGGGGGAGAACACTGAAGCTTTCTTT	CASSSLGENTEAFF
TRBJ1-5	TRBV10-3	few	TRBD1	TGTGCCATCAGTGAGTCCGGGACAGGGCCGTATAGCAATCAGCCCCAGCATTTT	CAISESGTGPYSNQPQHF
TRBJ2-7	TRBV7-9	few	-	TGTGCCAGCAGCTTAGTAGGGGTCTCTTCCTACGAGCAGTACTTC	CASSLVGVSSYEQYF
TRBJ1-2	TRBV6-5	few	-	TGTGCCAGCAGACGACTTATCAACTATGGCTACACCTTC	CASRRLINYGYTF
TRBJ1-6	TRBV25-1	-	-	TGTGCCAGCAGTGGATTCTGGGGGGATTCACCCCTCCACTTT	CASSGFWGDSPLHF
TRBJ1-1	TRBV6-1	-	TRBD1	TGTGCCAGCAGCCCCACAGGGGGAGCTTTCTTT	CASSPTGGAFF
TRBJ1-2	TRBV27	few	TRBD1	TGTGCCAGCAGTTACGGTCCCGGGACAGGGTTGGGTGGCTACACCTTC	CASSYGPGTGLGGYTF
TRBJ1-1	TRBV7-9	many	TRBD1	TGTGCCAGCAGGGTAGCCGGGACAGGGACCACTGAAGCTTTCTTT	CASRVAGTGTTEAFF
TRBJ2-3	TRBV25-1	few	TRBD1	TGTGCCAGCAGTGAATGGCCCCGGGACAGGGGGAGAGATACGCAGTATTTT	CASSEWPRDRGRDTQYF
TRBJ2-1	TRBV11-3	few	TRBD2	TGTGCCAGCAGCTTAGGCGGGGGGGCCTCCTACAATGAGCAGTTCTTC	CASSLGGGASYNEQFF
TRBJ2-4	TRBV7-9	-	TRBD1	TGTGCCAGCAGCTTAACAGGGGATTTTGTCAAGGACATTCAGTACTTC	CASSLTGDFVKDIQYF
TRBJ2-1	TRBV27	-	-	TGTGCCAGCATGGCCCCTTTGCGAGGGTTCGGGGAGCAGTTCTTC	CASMAPLRGFGEQFF
TRBJ2-5	TRBV7-9	many	TRBD2	TGTGCCAGCAGTCCCGGGACTAGCGGGGAAGAGACCCAGTACTTC	CASSPGTSGEETQYF
TRBJ2-2	TRBV6-8	once	-	TGTGCCAGCAGTTACAGCACCGGGGAGCTGTTTTTT	CASSYSTGELFF
TRBJ2-7	TRBV5-1	-	TRBD2	TGCGCCAGCAGCGTTAGCGGGGGCATTGTCTACGAGCAGTACTTC	CASSVSGGIVYEQYF
TRBJ1-1	TRBV5-6	-	-	TGTGCCAGCACCGTCGACGGGGTTAACACTGAAGCTTTCTTT	CASTVDGVNTEAFF
TRBJ1-3	TRBV9	-	-	TGTGCCAGCAGCGTAGGTGGGAACTCTGGAAACACCATATATTTT	CASSVGGNSGNTIYF
TRBJ1-2	TRBV27	many	-	TGTGCCAGCAGTTTAGGGCCGGACTATGGCTACACCTTC	CASSLGPDYGYTF
TRBJ1-2	TRBV3-1	many	-	TGTGCCAGCAGCCACGAGGGTACTAACTATGGCTACACCTTC	CASSHEGTNYGYTF
TRBJ1-1	TRBV19	-	-	TGTGCCAGTAGTCCCCCGGGACTTGAAGCTTTCTTT	CASSPPGLEAFF
TRBJ2-1	TRBV7-9	few	-	TGTGCCAGCAGCTTACGCAGCAATGAGCAGTTCTTC	CASSLRSNEQFF
TRBJ1-6	TRBV6-6	-	-	TGTGCCAGCAGTCTCTTAGTGGAGAATTCACCCCTCCACTTT	CASSLLVENSPLHF
TRBJ2-3	TRBV9	few	-	TGTGCCAGCAGCCTCTGGTCCAACACAGATACGCAGTATTTT	CASSLWSNTDTQYF
TRBJ2-7	TRBV7-3	few	TRBD1	TGTGCCAGCAGCGAAGGACAGGGGAAGTCCTACGAGCAGTACTTC	CASSEGQGKSYEQYF
TRBJ2-7	TRBV2	-	-	TGTGCCAGCAGGGAGGGATCGGCCTACGAGCAGTACTTC	CASREGSAYEQYF
TRBJ1-5	TRBV27	-	TRBD1	TGTGCCAGCAGTTCCTACAGGGGGAATCAGCCCCAGCATTTT	CASSSYRGNQPQHF
TRBJ1-5	TRBV6-4	few	-	TGTGCCAGCAGGGCGAGGGGGTCTAAGCAGCCCCAGCATTTT	CASRARGSKQPQHF
TRBJ2-2	TRBV19	-	-	TGTGCCAGTAACCCAGCCACGCGAGGAACCGGGGAGCTGTTTTTT	CASNPATRGTGELFF
TRBJ1-5	TRBV7-2	many	TRBD1	TGTGCCAGCAGATACCGGGACAGGGAGGATCAGCCCCAGCATTTT	CASRYRDREDQPQHF
TRBJ1-2	TRBV9	-	-	TGTGCCAGCAGCGTGGCCGGGGCTAACTATGGCTACACCTTC	CASSVAGANYGYTF
TRBJ1-6	TRBV7-8	-	-	TGTGCCAGCAGCTTACCCAGGGTGAGGTATAATTCACCCCTCCACTTT	CASSLPRVRYNSPLHF
TRBJ1-1	TRBV5-4	-	-	TGTGCCAGCACGCTTGTTGGACATATGAACACTGAAGCTTTCTTT	CASTLVGHMNTEAFF